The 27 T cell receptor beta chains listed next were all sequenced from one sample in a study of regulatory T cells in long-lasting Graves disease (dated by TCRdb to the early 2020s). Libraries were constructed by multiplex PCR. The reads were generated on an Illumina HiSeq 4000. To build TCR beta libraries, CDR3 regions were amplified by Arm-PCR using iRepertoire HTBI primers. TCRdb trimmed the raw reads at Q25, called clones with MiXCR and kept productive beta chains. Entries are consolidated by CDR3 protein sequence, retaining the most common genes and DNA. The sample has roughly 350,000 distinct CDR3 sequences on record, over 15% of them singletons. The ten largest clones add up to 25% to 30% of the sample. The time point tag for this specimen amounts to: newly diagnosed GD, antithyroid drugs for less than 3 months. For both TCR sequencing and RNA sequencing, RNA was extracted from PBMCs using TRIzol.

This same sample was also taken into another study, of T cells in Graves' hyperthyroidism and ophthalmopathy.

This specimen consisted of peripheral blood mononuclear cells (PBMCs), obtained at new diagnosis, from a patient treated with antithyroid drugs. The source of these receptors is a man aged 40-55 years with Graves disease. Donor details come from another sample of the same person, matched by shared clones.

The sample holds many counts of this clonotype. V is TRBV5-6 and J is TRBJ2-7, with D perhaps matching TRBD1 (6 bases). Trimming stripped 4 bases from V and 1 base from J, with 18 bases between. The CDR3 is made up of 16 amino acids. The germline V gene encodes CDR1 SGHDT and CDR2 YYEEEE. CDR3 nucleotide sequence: TGTGCCAGCAGCAAGGGGGTAGGGCTTTATTCCTACGAGCAGTACTTC. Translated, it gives CASSKGVGLYSYEQYF.

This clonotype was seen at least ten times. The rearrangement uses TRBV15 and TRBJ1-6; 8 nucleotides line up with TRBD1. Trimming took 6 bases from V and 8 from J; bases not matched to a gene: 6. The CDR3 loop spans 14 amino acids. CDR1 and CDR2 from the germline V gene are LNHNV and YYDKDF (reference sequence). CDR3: CATRRTGRDSPLHF. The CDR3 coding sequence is TGTGCCACCAGAAGGACAGGGAGGGATTCACCCCTCCACTTT. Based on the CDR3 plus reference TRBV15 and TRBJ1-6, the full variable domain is DAMVIQNPRYQVTQFGKPVTLSCSQTLNHNVMYWYQQKSSQAPKLLFHYYDKDFNNEADTPDNFQSRRPNTSFCFLDIRSPGLGDTAMYLCATRRTGRDSPLHFGNGTRLTVT.

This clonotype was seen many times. The CDR3 protein is CASRSGTANTGELFF. In DNA form, the CDR3 reads TGTGCCAGCAGATCCGGGACGGCGAACACCGGGGAGCTGTTTTTT. The chain combines TRBV7-3 with TRBJ2-2; D might be TRBD1 or TRBD2, each matching 5 bases. The CDR3 sequence is 15 residues long. CDR1 is SGHTA and CDR2 is FQGTGA in the germline V gene. V lost 6 bases, J lost 0 bases, and 11 bases lay in between.

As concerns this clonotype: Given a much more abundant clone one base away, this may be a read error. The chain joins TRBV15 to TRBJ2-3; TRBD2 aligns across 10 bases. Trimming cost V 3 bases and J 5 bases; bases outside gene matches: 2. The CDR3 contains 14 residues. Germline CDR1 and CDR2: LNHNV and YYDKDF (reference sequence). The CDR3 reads CATSRGTSVDTQYF. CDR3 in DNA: TGTGCCACCAGCAGGGGGACTAGCGTAGATACGCAGTATTTT. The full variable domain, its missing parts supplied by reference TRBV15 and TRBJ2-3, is DAMVIQNPRYQVTQFGKPVTLSCSQTLNHNVMYWYQQKSSQAPKLLFHYYDKDFNNEADTPDNFQSRRPNTSFCFLDIRSPGLGDTAMYLCATSRGTSVDTQYFGPGTRLTVL.

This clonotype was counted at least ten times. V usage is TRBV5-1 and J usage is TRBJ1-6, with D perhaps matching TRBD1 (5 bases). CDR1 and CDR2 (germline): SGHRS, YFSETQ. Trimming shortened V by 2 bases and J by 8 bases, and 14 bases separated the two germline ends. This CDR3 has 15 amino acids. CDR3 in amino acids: CASSFGTARDSPLHF. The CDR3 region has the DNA TGCGCCAGCAGCTTTGGGACGGCTCGCGATTCACCCCTCCACTTT.

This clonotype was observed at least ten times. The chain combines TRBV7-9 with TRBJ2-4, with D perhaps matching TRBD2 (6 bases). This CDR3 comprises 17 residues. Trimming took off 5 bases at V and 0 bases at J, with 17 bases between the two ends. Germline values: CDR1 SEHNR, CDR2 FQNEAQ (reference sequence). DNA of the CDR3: TGTGCCAGCAGCCTCAGCCGGGAGAGCCTAGCCAAAAACATTCAGTACTTC. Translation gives CASSLSRESLAKNIQYF.

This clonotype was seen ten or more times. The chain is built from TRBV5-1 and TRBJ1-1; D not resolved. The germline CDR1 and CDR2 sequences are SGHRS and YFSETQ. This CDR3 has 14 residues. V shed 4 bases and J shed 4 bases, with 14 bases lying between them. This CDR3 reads CASSPSMAITEAFF. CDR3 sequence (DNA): TGCGCCAGCAGCCCGAGTATGGCAATCACTGAAGCTTTCTTT.

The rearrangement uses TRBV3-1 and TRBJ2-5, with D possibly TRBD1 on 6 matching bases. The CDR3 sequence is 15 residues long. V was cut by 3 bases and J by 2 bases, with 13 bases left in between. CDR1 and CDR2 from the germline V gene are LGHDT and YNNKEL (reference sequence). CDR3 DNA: TGTGCCAGCAGCCAGACAGGAACAGCACAAGAGACCCAGTACTTC. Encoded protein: CASSQTGTAQETQYF.

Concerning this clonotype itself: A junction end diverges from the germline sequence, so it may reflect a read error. Here the CDR3 DNA reads TGTGCCAGCAGCTTCCGAGGACTAGTCCAAGAGACCCAGTACTTC. Its translation: CASSFRGLVQETQYF. This chain links TRBV5-1 with TRBJ2-5; 7 bases line up with TRBD2. In germline, CDR1 is SGHRS, CDR2 YFSETQ. CDR3 length: 15 amino acids.

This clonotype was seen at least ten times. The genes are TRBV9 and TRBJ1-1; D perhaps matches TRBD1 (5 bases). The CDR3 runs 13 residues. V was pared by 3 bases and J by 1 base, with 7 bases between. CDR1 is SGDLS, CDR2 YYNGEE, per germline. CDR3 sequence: CASSGGQNTEAFF. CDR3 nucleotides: TGTGCCAGCAGCGGTGGACAGAACACTGAAGCTTTCTTT.

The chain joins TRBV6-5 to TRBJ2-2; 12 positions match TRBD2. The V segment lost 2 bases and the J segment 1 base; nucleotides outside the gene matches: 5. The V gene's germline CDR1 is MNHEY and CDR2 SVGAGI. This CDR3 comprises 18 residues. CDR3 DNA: TGTGCCAGCAGTTACAAGGCACTAGCGGGGGGGAACACCGGGGAGCTGTTTTTT. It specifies CASSYKALAGGNTGELFF.

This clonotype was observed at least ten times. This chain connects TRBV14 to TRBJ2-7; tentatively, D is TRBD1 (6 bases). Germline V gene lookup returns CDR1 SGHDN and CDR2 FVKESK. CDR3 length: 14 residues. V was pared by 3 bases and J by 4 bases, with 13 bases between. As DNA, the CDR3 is TGTGCCAGCAGCCACCCAGGGGCCGGGTACGAGCAGTACTTC. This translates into CASSHPGAGYEQYF. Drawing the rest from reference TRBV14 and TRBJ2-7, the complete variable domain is EAGVTQFPSHSVIEKGQTVTLRCDPISGHDNLYWYRRVMGKEIKFLLHFVKESKQDESGMPNNRFLAERTGGTYSTLKVQPAELEDSGVYFCASSHPGAGYEQYFGPGTRLTVT.

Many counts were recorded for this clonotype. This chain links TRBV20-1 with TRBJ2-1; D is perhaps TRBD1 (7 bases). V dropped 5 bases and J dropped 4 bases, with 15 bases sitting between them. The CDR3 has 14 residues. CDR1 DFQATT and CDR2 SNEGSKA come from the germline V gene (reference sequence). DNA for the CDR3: TGCAGTGCTCCGGACAGGAGGGGGTACAATGAGCAGTTCTTC. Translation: CSAPDRRGYNEQFF.

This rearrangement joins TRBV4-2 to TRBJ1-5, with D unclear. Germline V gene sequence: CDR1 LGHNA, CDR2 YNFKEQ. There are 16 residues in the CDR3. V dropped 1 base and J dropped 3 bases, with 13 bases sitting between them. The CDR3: CASSQVTAATNQPQHF. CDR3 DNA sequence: TGTGCCAGCAGCCAAGTAACGGCCGCCACCAATCAGCCCCAGCATTTT.

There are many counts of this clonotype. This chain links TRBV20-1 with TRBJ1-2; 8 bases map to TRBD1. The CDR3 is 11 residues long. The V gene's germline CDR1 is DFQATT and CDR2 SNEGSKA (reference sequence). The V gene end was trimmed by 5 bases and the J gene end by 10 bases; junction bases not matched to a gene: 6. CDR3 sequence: CSAVTGGIYTF. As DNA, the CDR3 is TGCAGTGCTGTAACAGGGGGTATCTACACCTTC.

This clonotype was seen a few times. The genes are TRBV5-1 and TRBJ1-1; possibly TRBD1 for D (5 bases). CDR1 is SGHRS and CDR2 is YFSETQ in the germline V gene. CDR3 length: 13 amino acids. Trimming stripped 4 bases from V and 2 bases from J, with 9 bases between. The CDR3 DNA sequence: TGCGCCAGCAGCATTCAGGGTAACACTGAAGCTTTCTTT. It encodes CASSIQGNTEAFF.

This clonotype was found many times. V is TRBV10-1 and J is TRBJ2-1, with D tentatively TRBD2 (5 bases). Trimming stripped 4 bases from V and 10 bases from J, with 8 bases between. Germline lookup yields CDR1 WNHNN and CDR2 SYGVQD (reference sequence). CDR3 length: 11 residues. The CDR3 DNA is TGCGCCAGCAGTGTTACGGGGGAGCAGTTCTTC. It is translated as CASSVTGEQFF.

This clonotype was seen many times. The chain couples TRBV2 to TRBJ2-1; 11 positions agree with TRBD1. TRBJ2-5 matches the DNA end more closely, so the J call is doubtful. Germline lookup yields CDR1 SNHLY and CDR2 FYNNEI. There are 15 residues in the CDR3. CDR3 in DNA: TGTGCCAGCAAGTACGGACAGGGGGCGGGAGAGACCCAGTACTTC. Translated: CASKYGQGAGETQYF.

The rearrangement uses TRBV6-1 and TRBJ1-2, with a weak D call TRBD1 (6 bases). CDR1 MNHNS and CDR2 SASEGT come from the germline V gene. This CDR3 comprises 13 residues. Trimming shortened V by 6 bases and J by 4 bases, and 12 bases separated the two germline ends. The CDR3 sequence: CASSPRDTYGYTF. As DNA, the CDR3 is TGTGCCAGCAGCCCCCGGGACACCTATGGCTACACCTTC.

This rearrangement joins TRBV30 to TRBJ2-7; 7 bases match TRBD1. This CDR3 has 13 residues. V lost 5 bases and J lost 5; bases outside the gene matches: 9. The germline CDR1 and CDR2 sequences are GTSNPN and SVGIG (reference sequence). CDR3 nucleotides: TGTGCCTGGGGACCGGGACAGCTCCACGAGCAGTACTTC. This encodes CAWGPGQLHEQYF.

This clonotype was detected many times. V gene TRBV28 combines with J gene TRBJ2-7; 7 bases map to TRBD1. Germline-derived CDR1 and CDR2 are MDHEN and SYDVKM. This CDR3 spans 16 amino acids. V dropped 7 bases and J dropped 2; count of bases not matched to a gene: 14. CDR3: CASTLSATGRTYEQYF. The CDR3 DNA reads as TGTGCCAGCACCCTTTCAGCGACAGGGAGAACCTACGAGCAGTACTTC.

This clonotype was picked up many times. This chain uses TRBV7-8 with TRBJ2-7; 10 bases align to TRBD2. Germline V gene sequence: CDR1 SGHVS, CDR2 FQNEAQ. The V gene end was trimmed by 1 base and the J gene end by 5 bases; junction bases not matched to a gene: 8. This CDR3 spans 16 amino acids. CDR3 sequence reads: CASSLEASGGLHEQYF. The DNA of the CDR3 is TGTGCCAGCAGCTTAGAGGCTAGCGGGGGACTCCACGAGCAGTACTTC.

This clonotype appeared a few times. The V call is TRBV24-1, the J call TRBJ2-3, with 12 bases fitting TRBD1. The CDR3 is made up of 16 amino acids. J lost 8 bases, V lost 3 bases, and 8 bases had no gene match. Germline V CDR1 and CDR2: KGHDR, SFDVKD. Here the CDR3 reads CATSDIPGQGAGTQYF. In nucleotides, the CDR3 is TGTGCCACCAGTGATATACCGGGACAGGGGGCGGGTACGCAGTATTTT.

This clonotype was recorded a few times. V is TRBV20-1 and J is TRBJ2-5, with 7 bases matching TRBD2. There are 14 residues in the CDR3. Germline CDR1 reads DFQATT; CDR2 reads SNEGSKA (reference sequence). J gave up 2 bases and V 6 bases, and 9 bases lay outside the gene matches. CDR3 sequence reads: CSAHAGDPQETQYF. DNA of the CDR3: TGCAGTGCCCACGCGGGGGACCCTCAAGAGACCCAGTACTTC.

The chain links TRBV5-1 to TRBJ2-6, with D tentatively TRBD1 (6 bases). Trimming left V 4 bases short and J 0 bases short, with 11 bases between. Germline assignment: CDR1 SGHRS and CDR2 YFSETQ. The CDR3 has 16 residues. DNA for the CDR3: TGCGCCAGCAGCCGGACAGCCAACTCTGGGGCCAACGTCCTGACTTTC. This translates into CASSRTANSGANVLTF.

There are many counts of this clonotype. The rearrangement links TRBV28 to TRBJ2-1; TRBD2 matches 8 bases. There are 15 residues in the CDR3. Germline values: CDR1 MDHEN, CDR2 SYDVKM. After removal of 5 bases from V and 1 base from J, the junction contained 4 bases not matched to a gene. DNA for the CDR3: TGTGCCAGCAGTCTCAGCGGGAGTTCCTACAATGAGCAGTTCTTC. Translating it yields CASSLSGSSYNEQFF.

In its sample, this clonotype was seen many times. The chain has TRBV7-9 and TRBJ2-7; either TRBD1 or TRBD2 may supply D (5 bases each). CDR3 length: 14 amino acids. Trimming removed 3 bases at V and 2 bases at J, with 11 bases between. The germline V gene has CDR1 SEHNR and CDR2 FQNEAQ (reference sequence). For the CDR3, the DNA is TGTGCCAGCAGCTTCGGCGAGGGACCCTACGAGCAGTACTTC. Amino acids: CASSFGEGPYEQYF.